Sequencing of this TCR beta chain was carried out in a study of cytomegalovirus exposure and HLA in healthy donors. About the research overall: Sequencing of roughly 180 million T cells in an earlier analysis found around 120 million unique TCR beta sequences. Study-level findings and limits: Trimming of TCR beta V- and J-genes showed a link, identified in a later analysis, to a missense DCLRE1C variant. In all likelihood, a cluster of highly shared sequence variants was a sequencing artifact. Later work showed greater clonal expansion in HLA-associated TCR beta chains than in equally common others.

V lost 6 bases to trimming and J lost 5 bases; unmatched junction nucleotides: 7. In germline, CDR1 is ENHRY, CDR2 SYGVKD. The length of the CDR3 is 14 residues. As for this clone: Its antigen is as yet unknown.

PCR was performed using 60 Vbeta and 13 Jbeta primers. Produced via immunoSEQ multiplex PCR; TCRdb's table is partial and in-frame only. The sample records over 150,000 clones, approximately 80% being singletons. The chain uses TRBV10-3 and TRBJ1-1; 9 nucleotides agree with TRBD1. This receptor was identified in a man younger than 35 in good health and CMV-seropositive. The specimen sequenced was PBMCs. CDR3 sequence reads: CAISRDRETTEAFF. The CDR3 DNA follows: TGTGCCATCAGCCGGGACAGGGAAACTACTGAAGCTTTCTTT.